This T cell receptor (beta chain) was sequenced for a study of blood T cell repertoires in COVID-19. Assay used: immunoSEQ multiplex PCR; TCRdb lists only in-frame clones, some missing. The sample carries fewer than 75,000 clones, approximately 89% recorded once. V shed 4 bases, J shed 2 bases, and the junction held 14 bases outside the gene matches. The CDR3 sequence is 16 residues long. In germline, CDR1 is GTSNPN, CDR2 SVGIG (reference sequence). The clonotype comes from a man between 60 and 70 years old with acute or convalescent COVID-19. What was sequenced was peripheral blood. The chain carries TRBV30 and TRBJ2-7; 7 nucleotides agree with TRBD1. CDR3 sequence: CAWTLGGTGAPYEQYF. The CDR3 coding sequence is TGTGCCTGGACACTCGGAGGAACAGGGGCCCCCTACGAGCAGTACTTC. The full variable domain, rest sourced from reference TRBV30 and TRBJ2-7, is SQTIHQWPATLVQPVGSPLSLECTVEGTSNPNLYWYRQAAGRGLQLLFYSVGIGQISSEVPQNLSASRPQDRQFILSSKKLLLSDSGFYLCAWTLGGTGAPYEQYFGPGTRLTVT.